The present T cell receptor beta chain was sequenced within a study of cytomegalovirus exposure and HLA in healthy donors. The study ran its PCR with 60 Vbeta and 13 Jbeta primers. The method was immunoSEQ multiplex PCR; TCRdb's version includes in-frame clones alone and lacks a portion of them. The sample holds more than 200,000 clones, about 75% seen once. Germline assignment: CDR1 MNHEY and CDR2 SVGAGI. V lost 2 bases and J lost 6, with 13 bases in between. This CDR3 has 14 residues. The TCR comes from a man aged 18 to 29 in good health and CMV-seronegative. V is TRBV6-5 and J is TRBJ1-1; D is unresolved. The sample taken for sequencing was PBMCs. For the CDR3, the DNA is TGTGCCAGCAGTTACGACTCCCTGCGGCCTGAAGCTTTCTTT. It specifies CASSYDSLRPEAFF.